The source of this TCR beta chain is a study of early T cells in non-severe SARS-CoV-2 infection. Study-wide background: Unsorted whole-blood RNA was sequenced in bulk, leaving chains unpaired. Findings and caveats of the study: Anti-spike CD8 specificities were favored by VDJdb matching, whose results missed private and CD4 specificities.

Germline values: CDR1 MGHRA, CDR2 YSYEKL. CDR3 length equals 15 residues. Trimming stripped 0 bases from V and 8 bases from J, with 11 bases between. cDNA molecules, individually, were tagged with unique molecular identifiers. From the 5' RACE reads, TCRdb called clonotypes with MiXCR, one entry per CDR3 protein. The table has some 54,000 distinct CDR3 sequences, roughly a tenth seen once. This clonotype was observed many times. Antigen specificity is unknown. This receptor was identified in an adult who was a healthcare worker with PCR-confirmed SARS-CoV-2 infection or an uninfected control (not recorded which). Source material: whole blood. The chain recombines TRBV4-1 with TRBJ1-6; tentative D call: TRBD1 (5 bases). For the CDR3, the DNA is TGCGCCAGCAGCCAAGATGGGGCAATATATTCACCCCTCCACTTT. Translating gives CASSQDGAIYSPLHF.